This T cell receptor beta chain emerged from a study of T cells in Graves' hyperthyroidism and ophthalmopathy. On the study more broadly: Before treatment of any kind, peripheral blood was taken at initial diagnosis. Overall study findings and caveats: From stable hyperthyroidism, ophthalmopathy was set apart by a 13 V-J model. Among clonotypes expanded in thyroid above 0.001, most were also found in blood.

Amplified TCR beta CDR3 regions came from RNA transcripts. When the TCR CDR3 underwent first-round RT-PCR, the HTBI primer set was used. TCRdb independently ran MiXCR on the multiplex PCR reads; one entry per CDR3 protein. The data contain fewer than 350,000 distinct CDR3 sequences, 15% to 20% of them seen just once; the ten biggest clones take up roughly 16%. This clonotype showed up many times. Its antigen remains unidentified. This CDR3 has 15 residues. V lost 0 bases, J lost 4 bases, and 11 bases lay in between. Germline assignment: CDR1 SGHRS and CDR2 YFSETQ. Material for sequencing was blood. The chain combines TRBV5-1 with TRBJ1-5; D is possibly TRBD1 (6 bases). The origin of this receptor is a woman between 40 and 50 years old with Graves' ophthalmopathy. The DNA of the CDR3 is TGCGCCAGCAGCTTGGACGGTGACAGGAATCAGCCCCAGCATTTT. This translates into CASSLDGDRNQPQHF.